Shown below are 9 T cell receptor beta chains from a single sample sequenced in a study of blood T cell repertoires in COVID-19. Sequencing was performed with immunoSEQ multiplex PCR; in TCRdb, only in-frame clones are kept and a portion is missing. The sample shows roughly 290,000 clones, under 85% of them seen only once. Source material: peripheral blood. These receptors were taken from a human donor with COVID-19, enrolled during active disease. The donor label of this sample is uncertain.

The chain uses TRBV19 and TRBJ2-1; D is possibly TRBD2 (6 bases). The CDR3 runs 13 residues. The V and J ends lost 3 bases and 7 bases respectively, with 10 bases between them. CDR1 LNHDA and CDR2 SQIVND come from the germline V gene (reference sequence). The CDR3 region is CASSIQRGNEQFF. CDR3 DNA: TGTGCCAGTAGTATCCAACGGGGGAATGAGCAGTTCTTC.

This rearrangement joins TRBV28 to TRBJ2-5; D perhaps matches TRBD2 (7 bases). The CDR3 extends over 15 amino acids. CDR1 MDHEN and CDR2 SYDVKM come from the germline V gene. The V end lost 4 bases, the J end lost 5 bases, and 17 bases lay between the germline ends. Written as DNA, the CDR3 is TGTGCCAGCAGTTCCCTAGGGGGGGCGGGGGAGACCCAGTACTTC. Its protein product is CASSSLGGAGETQYF.

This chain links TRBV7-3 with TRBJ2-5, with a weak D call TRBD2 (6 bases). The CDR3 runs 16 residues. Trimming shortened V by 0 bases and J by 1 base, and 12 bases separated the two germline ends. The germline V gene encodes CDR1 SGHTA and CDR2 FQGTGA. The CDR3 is CASSLTGRRAQETQYF. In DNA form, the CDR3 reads TGTGCCAGCAGCTTAACGGGCAGGAGGGCCCAAGAGACCCAGTACTTC.

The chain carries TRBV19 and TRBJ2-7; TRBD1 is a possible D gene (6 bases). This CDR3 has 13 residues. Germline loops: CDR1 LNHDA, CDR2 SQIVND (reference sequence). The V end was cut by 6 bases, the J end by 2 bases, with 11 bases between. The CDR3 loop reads CASRRDTTYEQYF. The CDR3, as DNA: TGTGCCAGTAGAAGGGACACTACCTACGAGCAGTACTTC.

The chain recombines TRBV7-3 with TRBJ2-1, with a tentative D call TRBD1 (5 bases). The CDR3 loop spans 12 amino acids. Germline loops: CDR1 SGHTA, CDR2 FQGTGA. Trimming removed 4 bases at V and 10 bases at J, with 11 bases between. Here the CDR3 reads CASSSGRGEQFF. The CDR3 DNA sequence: TGTGCCAGCAGCTCTGGAAGGGGAGAGCAGTTCTTC.

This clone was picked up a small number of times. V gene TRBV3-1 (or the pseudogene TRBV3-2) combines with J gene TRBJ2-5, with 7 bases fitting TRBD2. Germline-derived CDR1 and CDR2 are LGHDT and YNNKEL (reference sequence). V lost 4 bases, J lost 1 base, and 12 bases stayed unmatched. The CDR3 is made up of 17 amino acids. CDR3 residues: CASSPHLADRPQETQYF. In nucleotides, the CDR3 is TGTGCCAGCAGCCCCCACCTAGCGGACCGCCCCCAAGAGACCCAGTACTTC.

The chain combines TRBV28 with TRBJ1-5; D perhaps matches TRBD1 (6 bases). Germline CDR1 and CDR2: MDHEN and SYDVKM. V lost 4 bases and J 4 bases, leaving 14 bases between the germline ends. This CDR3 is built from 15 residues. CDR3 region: CASSSRDTSNQPQHF. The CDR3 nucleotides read TGTGCCAGCAGTTCCCGGGACACGAGTAATCAGCCCCAGCATTTT.

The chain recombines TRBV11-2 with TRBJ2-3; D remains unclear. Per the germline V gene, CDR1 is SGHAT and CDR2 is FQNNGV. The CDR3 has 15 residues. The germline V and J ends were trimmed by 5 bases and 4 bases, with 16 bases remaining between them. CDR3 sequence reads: CASSLRRGSSDTQYF. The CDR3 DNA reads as TGTGCCAGCAGCCTTCGCCGAGGATCGTCAGATACGCAGTATTTT.

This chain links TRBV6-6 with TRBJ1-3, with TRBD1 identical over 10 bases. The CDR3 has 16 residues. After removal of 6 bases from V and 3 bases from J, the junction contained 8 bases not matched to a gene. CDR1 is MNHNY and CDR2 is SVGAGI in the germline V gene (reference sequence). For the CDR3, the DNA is TGTGCCAGCAGACTGACAGGGGGCGCCGTTGGAAACACCATATATTTT. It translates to CASRLTGGAVGNTIYF.